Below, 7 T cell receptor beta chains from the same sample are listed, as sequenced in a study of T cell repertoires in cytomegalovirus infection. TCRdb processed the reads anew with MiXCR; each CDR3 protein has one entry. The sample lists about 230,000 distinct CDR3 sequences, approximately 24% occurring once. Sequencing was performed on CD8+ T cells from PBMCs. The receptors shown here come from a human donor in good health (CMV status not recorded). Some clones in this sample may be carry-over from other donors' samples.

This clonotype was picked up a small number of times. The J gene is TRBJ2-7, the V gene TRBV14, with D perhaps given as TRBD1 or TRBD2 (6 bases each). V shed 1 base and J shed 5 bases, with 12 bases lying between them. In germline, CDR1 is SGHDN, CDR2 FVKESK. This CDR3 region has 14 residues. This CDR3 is CASSQVPGAHEQYF. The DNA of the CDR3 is TGTGCCAGCAGCCAAGTGCCGGGGGCGCACGAGCAGTACTTC.

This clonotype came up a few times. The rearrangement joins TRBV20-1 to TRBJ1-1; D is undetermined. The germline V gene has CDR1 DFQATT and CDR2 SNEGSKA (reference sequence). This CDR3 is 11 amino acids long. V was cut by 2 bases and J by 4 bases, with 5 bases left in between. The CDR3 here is CSARSTTEAFF. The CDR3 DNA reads TGCAGTGCTAGATCAACCACTGAAGCTTTCTTT.

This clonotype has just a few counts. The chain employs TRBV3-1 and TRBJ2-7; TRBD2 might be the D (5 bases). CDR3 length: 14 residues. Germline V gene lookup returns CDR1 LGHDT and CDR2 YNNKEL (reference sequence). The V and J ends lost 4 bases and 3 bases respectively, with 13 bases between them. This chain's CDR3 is CASSPFWGDYEQYF. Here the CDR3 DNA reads TGTGCCAGCAGCCCGTTTTGGGGAGACTACGAGCAGTACTTC.

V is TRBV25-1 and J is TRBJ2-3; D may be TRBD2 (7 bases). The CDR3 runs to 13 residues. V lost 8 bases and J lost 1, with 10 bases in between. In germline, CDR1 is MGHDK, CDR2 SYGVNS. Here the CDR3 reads CASGGAGTDTQYF. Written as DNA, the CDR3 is TGTGCCAGCGGGGGGGCGGGCACAGATACGCAGTATTTT.

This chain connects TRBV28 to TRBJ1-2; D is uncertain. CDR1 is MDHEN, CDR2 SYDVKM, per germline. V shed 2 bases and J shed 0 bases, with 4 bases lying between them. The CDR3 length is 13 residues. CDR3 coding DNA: TGTGCCAGCAGTTTAGAGGCTAACTATGGCTACACCTTC. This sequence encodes CASSLEANYGYTF.

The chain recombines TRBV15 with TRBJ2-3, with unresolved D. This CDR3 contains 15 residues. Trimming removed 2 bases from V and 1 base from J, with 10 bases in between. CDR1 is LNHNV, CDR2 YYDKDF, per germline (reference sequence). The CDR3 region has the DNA TGTGCCACCAGCAGATATCTTGGTCGCACAGATACGCAGTATTTT. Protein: CATSRYLGRTDTQYF.

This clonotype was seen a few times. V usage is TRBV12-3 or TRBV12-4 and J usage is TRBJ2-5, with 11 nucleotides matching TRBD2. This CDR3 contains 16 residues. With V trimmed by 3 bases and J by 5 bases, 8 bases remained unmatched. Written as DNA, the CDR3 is TGTGCCAGCAGTTTCTACCTAGCGGGGGGCAGGGAGACCCAGTACTTC. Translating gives CASSFYLAGGRETQYF.